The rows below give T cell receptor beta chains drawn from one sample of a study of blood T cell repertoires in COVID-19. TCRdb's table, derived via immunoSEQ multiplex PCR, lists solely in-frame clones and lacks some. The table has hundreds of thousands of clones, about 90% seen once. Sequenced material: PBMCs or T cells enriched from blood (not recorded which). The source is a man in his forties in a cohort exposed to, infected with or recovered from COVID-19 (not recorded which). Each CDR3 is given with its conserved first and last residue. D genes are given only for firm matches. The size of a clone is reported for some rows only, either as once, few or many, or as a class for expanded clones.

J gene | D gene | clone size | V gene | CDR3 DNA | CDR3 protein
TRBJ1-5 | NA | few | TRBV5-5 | TGTGCCAGCAGCTTATGGGGAGATCAGCCCCAGCATTTT | CASSLWGDQPQHF
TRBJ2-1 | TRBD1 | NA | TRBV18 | TGTGCCAGCTCACCGAATCGCTGGCAGGGGGCGAGTGAGCAGTTCTTC | CASSPNRWQGASEQFF
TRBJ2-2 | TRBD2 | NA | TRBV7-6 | TGTGCCAGCAGCTTAGGGCTAGCGGGAGGATATGGCACCGGGGAGCTGTTTTTT | CASSLGLAGGYGTGELFF
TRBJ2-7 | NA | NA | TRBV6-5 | TGTGCCAGCAGTCCACCGCGGGAGCAGTACTTC | CASSPPREQYF
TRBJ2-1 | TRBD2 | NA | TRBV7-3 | TGTGCCAGCAGCCACGCTAGCGGGCCTTACAATGAGCAGTTCTTC | CASSHASGPYNEQFF
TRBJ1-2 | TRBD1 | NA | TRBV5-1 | TGCGCCAGCAGCTCACAGGGGAACTATGGCTACACCTTC | CASSSQGNYGYTF
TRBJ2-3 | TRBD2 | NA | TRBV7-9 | TGTGCCAGCAGCTTACGGGTGGGAGGGATGACAGATACGCAGTATTTT | CASSLRVGGMTDTQYF
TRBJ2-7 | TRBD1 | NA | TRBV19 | TGTGCCAGTAGTTCGGCGGGACAGGGGTTCGAGCAGTACTTC | CASSSAGQGFEQYF
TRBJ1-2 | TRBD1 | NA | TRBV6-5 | TGTGCCAGCAACCTACAGGGGGCGAGTATCCATGGCTACACCTTC | CASNLQGASIHGYTF
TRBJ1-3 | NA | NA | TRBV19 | TGTGCCAGTAGCCTCGGGACATCCATCTCTGGAAACACCATATATTTT | CASSLGTSISGNTIYF
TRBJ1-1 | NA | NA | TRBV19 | TGTGCCAGTAGTGCCCGGGAGAACATGAACACTGAAGCTTTCTTT | CASSARENMNTEAFF
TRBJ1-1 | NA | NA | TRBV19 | TGTGCCATTATCCCGAAGGACAGTGAAGCTTTCTTT | CAIIPKDSEAFF
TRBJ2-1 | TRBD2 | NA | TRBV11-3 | TGTGCCAGCAGCTTAGTAGCGGGAGGCTTCAATGAGCAGTTCTTC | CASSLVAGGFNEQFF
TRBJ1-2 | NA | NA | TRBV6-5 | TGTGCCAGCACCACCCGTATCGGTTATGAATATGGCTACACCTTC | CASTTRIGYEYGYTF
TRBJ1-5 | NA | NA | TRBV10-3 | TGTGCCATCAGTGAAACAGCCGGGGGGCAGCCCCAGCATTTT | CAISETAGGQPQHF
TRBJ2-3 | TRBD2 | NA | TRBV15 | TGTGCCACCAGCCCACGAGGACTAGCCTCAGATACGCAGTATTTT | CATSPRGLASDTQYF
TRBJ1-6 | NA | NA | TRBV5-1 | TGCGCCAGCAGCTTGGAGGGGCTAGGGTCCTATAATTCACCCCTCCACTTT | CASSLEGLGSYNSPLHF
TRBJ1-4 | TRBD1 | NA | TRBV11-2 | TGTGCCAGCAGACCTATACAGGGGGCAAAGGAAAAACTGTTTTTT | CASRPIQGAKEKLFF
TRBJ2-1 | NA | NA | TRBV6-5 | TGTGCCAGCTACACCGGCGGAGAGCAGTTCTTC | CASYTGGEQFF
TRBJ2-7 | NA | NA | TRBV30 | TGTGCCTGGAGTATTTCGTCAGGGTCACCCACCTACGAGCAGTACTTC | CAWSISSGSPTYEQYF
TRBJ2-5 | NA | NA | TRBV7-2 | TGTGCCAGCAGCTTAGGAGGGACCCAGTACTTC | CASSLGGTQYF
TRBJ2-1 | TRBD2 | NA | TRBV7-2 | TGTGCCAGCAGAGAAGGAGGACTAGCAAAGATCAATGAGCAGTTCTTC | CASREGGLAKINEQFF
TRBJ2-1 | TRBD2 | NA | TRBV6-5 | TGTGCCAGTGGTAGCGGGAGCTCCTACAATGAGCAGTTCTTC | CASGSGSSYNEQFF
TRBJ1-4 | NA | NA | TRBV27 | TGTGCCAGCAGTCCTCAGGGGTTAAATGAAAAACTGTTTTTT | CASSPQGLNEKLFF
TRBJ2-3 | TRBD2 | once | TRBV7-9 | TGTGCCAGCAGCCCTTGGACTAGCGGGAGACGTACAGATACGCAGTATTTT | CASSPWTSGRRTDTQYF
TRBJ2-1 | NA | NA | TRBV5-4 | TGTGCCAGCAGCACGGAAAGGCTAGAGACCCACAATGAGCAGTTCTTC | CASSTERLETHNEQFF
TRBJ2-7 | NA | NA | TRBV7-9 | TGTGCCAGCAGCTTAAGTCACCTACCAACCTACGAGCAGTACTTC | CASSLSHLPTYEQYF
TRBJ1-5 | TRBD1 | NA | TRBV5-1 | TGCGCCAGCAGCTCGACAGGGATAGGCAATCAGCCCCAGCATTTT | CASSSTGIGNQPQHF
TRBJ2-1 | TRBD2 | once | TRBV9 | TGTGCCAGCAGCGTAGGGACTAGCGGGAGTTCCGGGCAGTTCTTC | CASSVGTSGSSGQFF
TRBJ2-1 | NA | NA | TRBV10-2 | TGCGCCAGCAGTCTAGCTACGGGTGAGCAGTTCTTC | CASSLATGEQFF
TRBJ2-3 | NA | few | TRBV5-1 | TGCGCCAGCAGCTTGGAACAGACCACAGATACGCAGTATTTT | CASSLEQTTDTQYF
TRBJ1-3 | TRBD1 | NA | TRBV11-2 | TGTGCCAGCAGCCCCAACAGGGACAGGGGTGGAAACACCATATATTTT | CASSPNRDRGGNTIYF
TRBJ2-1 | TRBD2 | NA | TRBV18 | TGTGCCAGCTCACCAGGACTAGCTTCCGTCAATGAGCAGTTCTTC | CASSPGLASVNEQFF
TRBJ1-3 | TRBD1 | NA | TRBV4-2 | TGTGCCAGCAGCCAAGAGGCTTCAGGGGGCGCTGGAAACACCATATATTTT | CASSQEASGGAGNTIYF
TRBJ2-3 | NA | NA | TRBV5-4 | TGTGCCAGCAGCTTGGGTCAGGGAAGCACAGATACGCAGTATTTT | CASSLGQGSTDTQYF
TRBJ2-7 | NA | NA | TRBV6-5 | TGTGCCAGCAGTTACTCTTCCAGGAACTACGAGCAGTACTTC | CASSYSSRNYEQYF
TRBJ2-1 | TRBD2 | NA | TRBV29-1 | TGCAGCGTTGGTTTATTAGCGGGGTACAATGAGCAGTTCTTC | CSVGLLAGYNEQFF
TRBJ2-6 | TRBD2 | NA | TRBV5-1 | TGCGCCAGCAGGCGGGAGAGCCAGTCTGGGGCCAACGTCCTGACTTTC | CASRRESQSGANVLTF
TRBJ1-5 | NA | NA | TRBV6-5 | TGTGCCAGCAGTCCCCGACAGGGCAATCAGCCCCAGCATTTT | CASSPRQGNQPQHF
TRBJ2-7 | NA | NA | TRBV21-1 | TGTGCCAGCAGCGTACGGGACAGCCCCTACGAGCAGTACTTC | CASSVRDSPYEQYF
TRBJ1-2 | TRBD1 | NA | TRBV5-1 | TGCGCCAGCAGCTTGGAGGGTACACAGGGGAGGGGCTACACCTTC | CASSLEGTQGRGYTF
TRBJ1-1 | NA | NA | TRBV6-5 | TGTGCCAGCGGGGAACAGGGTTGGACTGAAGCTTTCTTT | CASGEQGWTEAFF
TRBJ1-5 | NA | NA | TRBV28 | TGTGCCACGGGTCGGGGCAATCAGCCCCAGCATTTT | CATGRGNQPQHF
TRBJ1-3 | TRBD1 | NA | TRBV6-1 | TGTGCCAGCAGTGAGGGACGGACAGGCTCTGGAAACACCATATATTTT | CASSEGRTGSGNTIYF
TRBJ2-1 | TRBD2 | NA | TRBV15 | TGTGCCACCAGCAGAGATCTGACTAGCGGGAGGGTAAGCTCCTACAATGAGCAGTTCTTC | CATSRDLTSGRVSSYNEQFF
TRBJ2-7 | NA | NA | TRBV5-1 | TGCGCCAGTCGAACAGAGAGCTCCTACGAGCAGTACTTC | CASRTESSYEQYF
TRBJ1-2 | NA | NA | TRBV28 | TGTGCCAGCAGTTCAAACCACCACCAGCGGGTACATGGCTACACCTTC | CASSSNHHQRVHGYTF
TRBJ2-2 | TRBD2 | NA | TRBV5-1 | TGCGCCAGCTTCGGACTAGCGGGAGATCACGGGGAGCTGTTTTTT | CASFGLAGDHGELFF
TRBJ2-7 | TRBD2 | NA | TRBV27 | TGTGCCAGCAGTCCAGCAGCGGGGGCTTCCTACGAGCAGTACTTC | CASSPAAGASYEQYF
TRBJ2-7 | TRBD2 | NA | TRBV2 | TGTGCCAGCAGGGGGGGACTAGCGGTCTACGAGCAGTACTTC | CASRGGLAVYEQYF
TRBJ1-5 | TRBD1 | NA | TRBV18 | TGTGCCAGCTCACCCGGACAGGCAAGCAATCAGCCCCAGCATTTT | CASSPGQASNQPQHF
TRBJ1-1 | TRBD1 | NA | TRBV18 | TGTGCCAGCTCACCAGACAGGGTCGGTGAAGCTTTCTTT | CASSPDRVGEAFF
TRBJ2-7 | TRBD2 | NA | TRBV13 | TGTGCCAGCAGCCTAGCGGGAGGGCCAAGGGAGCAGTACTTC | CASSLAGGPREQYF
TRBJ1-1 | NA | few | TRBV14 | TGTGCCAGCAGCCAAGCAGGGGCATTGAACACTGAAGCTTTCTTT | CASSQAGALNTEAFF
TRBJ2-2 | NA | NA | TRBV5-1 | TGCGCCAGCAGCTTGGCTCAGGGGACCGGGGAGCTGTTTTTT | CASSLAQGTGELFF
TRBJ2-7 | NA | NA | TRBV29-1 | TGCAGCGTTGAGGACTCCAGGAAGGGTCAGTACTTC | CSVEDSRKGQYF
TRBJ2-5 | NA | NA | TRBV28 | TGTGCCAGCAGCCCTACTCAGGGGCGTAGATGGACCCAGTACTTC | CASSPTQGRRWTQYF
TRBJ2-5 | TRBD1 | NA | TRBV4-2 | TGTGCCAGCAGCCGCGGGGAGGGACAGGGAAAAGAGACCCAGTACTTC | CASSRGEGQGKETQYF
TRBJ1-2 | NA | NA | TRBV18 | TGTGCCAGCTCACCACCGTCCAGGGAATTTGATGGCTACACCTTC | CASSPPSREFDGYTF